One and the same sample provided the 24 T cell receptor beta chains below, sequenced in a study of CD8 T cells in ankylosing spondylitis. In TCRdb, the 5' RACE reads were re-called with MiXCR into one record per CDR3 protein. Of roughly 230,000 distinct CDR3 sequences in the sample, about 10% were seen once. The sample consisted of blood, either unsorted or a sorted T cell fraction (not recorded which). The receptors were gathered from a male donor with ankylosing spondylitis or in good health (not recorded which).

Written as DNA, the CDR3 is TGCAGTGCTAAAGGGCCCCAAGAGACCCAGTACTTC. This encodes CSAKGPQETQYF. V and J are TRBV20-1 and TRBJ2-5, with no clear D. CDR1 is DFQATT, CDR2 SNEGSKA, per germline (reference sequence). Deletions cut 4 bases from V and 1 base from J, with 7 bases between. The CDR3 has 12 amino acids.

J is TRBJ1-1 and V is TRBV4-1; possible D gene TRBD1, 6 bases. The V end lost 0 bases, the J end lost 0 bases, and 14 bases lay between the germline ends. The CDR3 runs 17 residues. Germline V gives CDR1 MGHRA, CDR2 YSYEKL. The DNA of the CDR3 is TGCGCCAGCAGCCAAGATATTACAGGGTGGGTGAACACTGAAGCTTTCTTT. It translates to CASSQDITGWVNTEAFF.

At least ten counts were recorded for this clonotype. V is TRBV27 and J is TRBJ2-1; no clear D gene. The CDR3 totals 14 residues. Germline V gene data show CDR1 as MNHEY and CDR2 as SMNVEV (reference sequence). The V end lost 5 bases, the J end lost 0 bases, and 8 bases lay between the germline ends. CDR3: CASSPVGSYNEQFF. The CDR3 DNA reads as TGTGCCAGCAGTCCAGTGGGCTCCTACAATGAGCAGTTCTTC.

J is TRBJ2-7 and V is TRBV12-3 or TRBV12-4; D uncertain. The CDR3 extends over 12 amino acids. The germline V and J ends were trimmed by 2 bases and 6 bases, with 8 bases remaining between them. The CDR3 region is CASSLYVSEQYF. The DNA for the CDR3 is TGTGCCAGCAGTTTATACGTCTCCGAGCAGTACTTC.

This clonotype has ten or more counts. The chain employs TRBV5-1 and TRBJ1-2; 7 nucleotides line up with TRBD1. The CDR3 runs to 15 residues. Germline V gene data show CDR1 as SGHRS and CDR2 as YFSETQ. The junction had 9 bases not matched to a gene; V was cut back by 3 bases and J by 4 bases. The CDR3 loop reads CASSSTGDPLYGYTF. The CDR3, as DNA: TGCGCCAGCAGCTCTACAGGGGACCCCCTCTATGGCTACACCTTC. The full variable domain, with the rest looked up from reference TRBV5-1 and TRBJ1-2, is KAGVTQTPRYLIKTRGQQVTLSCSPISGHRSVSWYQQTPGQGLQFLFEYFSETQRNKGNFPGRFSGRQFSNSRSEMNVSTLELGDSALYLCASSSTGDPLYGYTFGSGTRLTVV.

This clonotype came up many times. This chain uses TRBV6-1 with TRBJ2-1; the match to TRBD2 covers 8 bases. With 5 bases clipped from V and 16 bases from J, the junction kept 13 bases outside the gene matches. The CDR3 has 13 amino acids. From germline, CDR1 is MNHNS and CDR2 SASEGT. The CDR3 DNA sequence: TGTGCCAGCAGTCGGACTAGCCTCAATGCAAAATTCTTC. Residues: CASSRTSLNAKFF.

This clonotype was counted at least ten times. The rearrangement uses TRBV5-1 and TRBJ2-7, with D possibly TRBD1 on 5 matching bases. V was shortened by 1 base and J by 6 bases, with 17 bases between the two germline ends. The CDR3 sequence is 15 residues long. Germline V CDR1 and CDR2: SGHRS, YFSETQ. CDR3 sequence (DNA): TGCGCCAGCAGCTTGACCCCGAAGGGGCTGGCCGAGCAGTACTTC. Translating gives CASSLTPKGLAEQYF.

The sample holds many counts of this clonotype. The chain uses TRBV4-1 and TRBJ2-7; TRBD2 is a possible D gene (6 bases). The CDR3 is 16 residues long. Germline values: CDR1 MGHRA, CDR2 YSYEKL. V gave up 0 bases and J gave up 4 bases, with 16 bases separating them. CDR3 sequence reads: CASSQESLEGAYEQYF. The CDR3 coding sequence is TGCGCCAGCAGCCAAGAGTCTCTGGAGGGTGCGTACGAGCAGTACTTC.

This clonotype was observed at least ten times. The chain carries TRBV27 and TRBJ1-1; no reliable D call. V lost 4 bases and J 1 base, leaving 13 bases between the germline ends. CDR1 MNHEY and CDR2 SMNVEV come from the germline V gene (reference sequence). This CDR3 has 15 amino acids. As DNA, the CDR3 is TGTGCCAGCAGTTCACTACCGGGTCGGAACACTGAAGCTTTCTTT. Amino acid sequence: CASSSLPGRNTEAFF.

There are a few counts of this clonotype. The chain joins TRBV7-9 to TRBJ1-1; D is uncertain. The germline V gene has CDR1 SEHNR and CDR2 FQNEAQ (reference sequence). The CDR3 runs to 16 residues. Trimming left V 4 bases short and J 5 bases short, with 20 bases between. The CDR3 loop reads CASSSYGREGSTEAFF. For the CDR3, the DNA is TGTGCCAGCAGCTCCTACGGGCGGGAGGGTAGTACTGAAGCTTTCTTT.

V usage is TRBV19 and J usage is TRBJ1-1; weak D call: TRBD1 (6 bases). This CDR3 comprises 14 residues. Trimming left V 10 bases short and J 1 base short, with 16 bases between. CDR1 and CDR2 (germline): LNHDA, SQIVND (reference sequence). In DNA, the CDR3 is TGTGCCACCAGACAGGAGGCGCGGAACACTGAAGCTTTCTTT. Translation: CATRQEARNTEAFF.

This clonotype was found many times. The chain recombines TRBV9 with TRBJ1-2; unclear D gene. The V and J ends lost 4 bases and 0 bases respectively, with 13 bases between them. The germline V gene encodes CDR1 SGDLS and CDR2 YYNGEE. This CDR3 contains 15 residues. The chain's CDR3 is CASSLSGSANYGYTF. For the CDR3, the DNA is TGTGCCAGCAGCCTCTCCGGGAGTGCTAACTATGGCTACACCTTC.

This clonotype appeared many times. V gene TRBV12-3 or TRBV12-4 combines with J gene TRBJ1-4; TRBD1 aligns across 10 bases. This CDR3 has 16 residues. V shed 4 bases and J 7 bases; nucleotides not matched to a gene: 9. The DNA of the CDR3 is TGTGCCAGCAGTTCGAGGACAGGGGGAGCAAGTGAAAAACTGTTTTTT. Protein sequence: CASSSRTGGASEKLFF.

The rearrangement uses TRBV7-9 and TRBJ2-7, with a weak D call TRBD2 (6 bases). CDR1 and CDR2 (germline): SEHNR, FQNEAQ (reference sequence). The CDR3 has 13 residues. The V gene lost 5 bases and the J gene lost 5 bases, with 13 bases spanning the gap. CDR3 loop: CASSVTSPHEQYF. The CDR3 bases are TGTGCCAGCAGCGTGACTAGTCCGCACGAGCAGTACTTC.

In this sample, this clonotype turned up many times. This rearrangement joins TRBV2 to TRBJ2-7, with 8 bases aligning to TRBD2. The trim removed 6 bases at V and 7 bases at J, leaving 8 bases unmatched. Germline CDR1 is SNHLY and CDR2 is FYNNEI. This CDR3 comprises 13 residues. For the CDR3, the DNA is TGTGCCAGCAGGGACTCCGGGGGGGTGGAGCAGTACTTC. As protein: CASRDSGGVEQYF.

Ten or more counts support this clonotype. The rearrangement links TRBV4-1 to TRBJ1-3; TRBD1 matches 10 bases. CDR3 length: 17 amino acids. Trimming removed 6 bases from V and 0 bases from J; junction bases left unmatched: 8. Germline V lookup: CDR1 MGHRA, CDR2 YSYEKL. CDR3 amino acids: CASRSTGTGDSGNTIYF. The CDR3, as DNA: TGCGCCAGCAGGTCCACCGGGACAGGGGACTCTGGAAACACCATATATTTT.

Regarding this clonotype: Given a much more abundant clone one base away, this may be a read error. V and J are TRBV12-3 or TRBV12-4 and TRBJ1-2; possible D gene TRBD1, 5 bases. CDR3 length: 11 residues. CDR3 in amino acids: CASGANYGHTF. The CDR3 DNA sequence: TGTGCCAGCGGGGCTAACTATGGCCACACCTTC.

This clonotype was seen at least ten times. This chain joins TRBV2 and TRBJ1-1; D may be TRBD1 (6 bases). CDR3 length equals 13 residues. Germline-derived CDR1 and CDR2 are SNHLY and FYNNEI. Trimming cost V 8 bases and J 0 bases, with 10 bases left between them. CDR3 loop: CASLRGMNTEAFF. CDR3 sequence (DNA): TGTGCCAGCCTCAGGGGCATGAACACTGAAGCTTTCTTT.

This clonotype was seen at least ten times. The V and J genes are TRBV29-1 and TRBJ2-1, with 7 bases lining up with TRBD2. J lost 7 bases, V lost 7 bases, and 16 bases had no gene match. CDR1 and CDR2 (germline): SQVTM, ANQGSEA. The CDR3 length is 15 residues. In DNA, the CDR3 is TGCAGCGCTTCCCGGACAAGTGGGGGGGGTAATGAGCAGTTCTTC. It codes for CSASRTSGGGNEQFF.

Turning to this clonotype: A read error may be the cause here, since a much bigger clone is one base away. The rearrangement links TRBV7-2 to TRBJ1-1; no firm D call. This CDR3 comprises 16 residues. In germline, CDR1 is SGHTA, CDR2 FQGNSA. CDR3 loop: CVSSLFGLTVDTEAFF. CDR3 nucleotides: TGTGTCAGCAGCTTATTTGGACTGACGGTTGACACTGAAGCTTTCTTT.

Concerning this clonotype: A much larger clone lies a single base off, so this may be a read error. This sequence joins TRBV6-1 and TRBJ2-7; tentative D call: TRBD2 (5 bases). Trimming removed 4 bases at V and 4 bases at J, with 14 bases between. The CDR3 totals 14 residues. The V gene's germline CDR1 is MNHNS and CDR2 SASEGT. The CDR3 sequence: CASSASDWAYEQYF. Written as DNA, the CDR3 is TGTGCCAGCAGTGCTTCGGACTGGGCTTACGAGCAGTACTTC.

The sample holds many counts of this clonotype. CDR3 sequence (DNA): TGCAGTGCTAGGACACGATCAGAAAATAACCAGCCCCAGCATTTT. Translating it yields CSARTRSENNQPQHF. The V gene is TRBV20-1, the J gene TRBJ1-5; D unresolved. The germline V and J ends were trimmed by 3 bases and 7 bases, with 19 bases remaining between them. CDR3 size: 15 residues. The germline V gene encodes CDR1 DFQATT and CDR2 SNEGSKA (reference sequence).

The table lists this clonotype with a few counts. The chain is built from TRBV10-2 and TRBJ1-6; D gene ambiguous. Trimming left V 6 bases short and J 6 bases short, with 9 bases between. The CDR3 spans 13 residues. Germline V gene data show CDR1 as WSHSY and CDR2 as SAAADI. The DNA for the CDR3 is TGCGCCAGCAGCGAAGATTTTAATTCACCCCTCCACTTT. It is translated as CASSEDFNSPLHF.

This clonotype has ten or more counts. The chain combines TRBV4-2 with TRBJ2-2, with D uncertain. The CDR3 length is 15 residues. Looked up from germline, CDR1 is LGHNA and CDR2 is YNFKEQ. V was trimmed by 0 bases and J by 4 bases, leaving 9 bases between them. The CDR3 nucleotides read TGTGCCAGCAGCCAAGAATCGAGGAGCACCGGGGAGCTGTTTTTT. Translated: CASSQESRSTGELFF.